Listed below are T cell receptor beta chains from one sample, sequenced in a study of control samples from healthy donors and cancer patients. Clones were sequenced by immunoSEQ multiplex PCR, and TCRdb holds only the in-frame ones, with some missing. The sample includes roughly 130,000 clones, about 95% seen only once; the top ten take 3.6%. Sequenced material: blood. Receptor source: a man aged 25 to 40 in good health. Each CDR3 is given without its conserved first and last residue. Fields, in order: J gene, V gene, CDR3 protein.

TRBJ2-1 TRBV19 ASSDGQFNEQF
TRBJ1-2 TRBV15 ATSRDINRLYGYT
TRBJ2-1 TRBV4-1 ASSHILPKRGDYNEQF
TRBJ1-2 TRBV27 ASRDRGYGYT
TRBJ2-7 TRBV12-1 ASRHAVPSGGRGQY
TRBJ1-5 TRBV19 ASRDGWSNQPQH
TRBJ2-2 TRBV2 ASSGDRGDGELF
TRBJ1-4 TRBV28 ASSPGQQNEKLF
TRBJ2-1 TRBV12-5 ASGLFGGVHNEQF
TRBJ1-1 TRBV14 ASSQLLNTEAF
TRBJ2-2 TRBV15 ATSRTLGRSDTGELF
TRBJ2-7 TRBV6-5 ASRPVAGTYEQY
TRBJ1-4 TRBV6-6 ASGEGASILEKLF
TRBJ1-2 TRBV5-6 ASTGVGMNYGYT
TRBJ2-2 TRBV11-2 ASQISGELF
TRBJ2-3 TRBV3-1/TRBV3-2 ASSQRRGARDTQY
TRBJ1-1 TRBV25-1 ASSHGNTEAF
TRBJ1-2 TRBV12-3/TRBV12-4 ASSPWVYGYT
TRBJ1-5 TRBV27 ASSSYGSHQPQH
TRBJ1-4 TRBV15 ATSRDRGLEKLF
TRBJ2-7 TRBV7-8 ASGSGGLLSYEQY
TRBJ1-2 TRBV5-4 ASSIGGAGAYGYT
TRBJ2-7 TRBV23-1 ASRTGITYEQY
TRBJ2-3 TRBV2 ASGVPAGGPGTDTQY
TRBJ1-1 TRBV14 ASSKQENTEAF
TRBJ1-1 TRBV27 ASSLRQATEAF
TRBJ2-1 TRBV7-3 ASSPAATSYNEQF
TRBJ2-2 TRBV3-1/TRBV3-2 ASSQDWGRAGELF
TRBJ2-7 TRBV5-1 ASSSEGSHEQY
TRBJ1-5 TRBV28 ASSFPGTGNQPQH
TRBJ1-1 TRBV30 AWSKDWRLAF
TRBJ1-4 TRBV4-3 ASSQDVGQGMAVF
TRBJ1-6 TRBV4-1 ASSHPGQGIREPLH
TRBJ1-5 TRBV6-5 ASSYSQGHQPQH
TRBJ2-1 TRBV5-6 ASSLRYYNEQF
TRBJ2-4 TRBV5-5 ASRRDNKNIQY
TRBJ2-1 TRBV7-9 ASSLRKGEGYNEQF
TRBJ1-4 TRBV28 ASSRLQGEGEKLF
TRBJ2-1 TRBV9 ASSDQSKEGTGDNEQF
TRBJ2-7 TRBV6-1 ASSERLGYEQY
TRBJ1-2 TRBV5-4 ASSLIGTDYGYT
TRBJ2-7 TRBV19 ASSSQVHYEQY
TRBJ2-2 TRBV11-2 ASSENTGELF
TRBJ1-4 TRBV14 ASSQGTGGVYEKLF
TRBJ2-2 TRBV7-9 ASSFGGSTGELF
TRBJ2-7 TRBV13 ASSPLTSGEYEQY
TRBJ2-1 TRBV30 AWSVAARAGGLNEQF
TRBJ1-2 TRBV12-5 ASGLVIQGPPDYGYT
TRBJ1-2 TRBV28 ASSTRYGYT
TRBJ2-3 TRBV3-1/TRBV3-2 ASSLQQGGRTDTQY
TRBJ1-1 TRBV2 ASSLSRDRVRLMNTEAF
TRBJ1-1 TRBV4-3 ASSQDGGDGAF
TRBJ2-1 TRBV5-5 ASRAESSYNEQF
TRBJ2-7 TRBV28 ASSSDRVYEQY